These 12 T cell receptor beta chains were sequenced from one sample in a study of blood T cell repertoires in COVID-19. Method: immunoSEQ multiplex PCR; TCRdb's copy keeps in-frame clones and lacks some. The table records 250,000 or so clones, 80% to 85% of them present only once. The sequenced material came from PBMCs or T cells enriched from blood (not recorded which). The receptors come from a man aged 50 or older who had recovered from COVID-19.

The CDR3 loop reads CASSTGGRYEQYF. CDR3 sequence (DNA): TGTGCCAGTAGTACTGGTGGGAGGTACGAGCAGTACTTC. This sequence joins TRBV19 and TRBJ2-7; tentative D call: TRBD2 (6 bases). The germline V and J ends were trimmed by 4 bases and 4 bases, with 11 bases remaining between them. Germline CDR1 LNHDA, CDR2 SQIVND (reference sequence). The CDR3 consists of 13 residues.

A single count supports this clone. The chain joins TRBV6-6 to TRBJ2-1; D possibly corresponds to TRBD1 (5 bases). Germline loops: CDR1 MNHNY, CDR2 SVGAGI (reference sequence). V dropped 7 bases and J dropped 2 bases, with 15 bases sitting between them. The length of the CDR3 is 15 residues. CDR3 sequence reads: CASTPGLGTYNEQFF. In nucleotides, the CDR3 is TGTGCCAGCACCCCAGGGCTAGGTACCTACAATGAGCAGTTCTTC.

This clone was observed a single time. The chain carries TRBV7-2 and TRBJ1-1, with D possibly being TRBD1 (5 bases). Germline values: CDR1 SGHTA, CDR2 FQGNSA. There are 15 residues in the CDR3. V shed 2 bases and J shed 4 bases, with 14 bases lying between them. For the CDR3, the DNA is TGTGCCAGCAGCTTACAGGGAAGAGGCCGCACTGAAGCTTTCTTT. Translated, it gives CASSLQGRGRTEAFF.

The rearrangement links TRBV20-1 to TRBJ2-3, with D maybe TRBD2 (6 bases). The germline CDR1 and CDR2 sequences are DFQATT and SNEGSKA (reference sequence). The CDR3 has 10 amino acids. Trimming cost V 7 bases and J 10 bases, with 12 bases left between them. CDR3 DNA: TGCAGTGTTCCGCGGGACGCGCAGTATTTT. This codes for CSVPRDAQYF.

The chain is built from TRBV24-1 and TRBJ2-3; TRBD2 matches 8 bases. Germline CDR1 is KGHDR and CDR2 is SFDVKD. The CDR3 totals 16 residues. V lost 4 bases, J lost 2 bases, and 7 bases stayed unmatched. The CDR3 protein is CATSDPGLADTDTQYF. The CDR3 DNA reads TGTGCCACCAGTGACCCTGGACTAGCAGACACAGATACGCAGTATTTT.

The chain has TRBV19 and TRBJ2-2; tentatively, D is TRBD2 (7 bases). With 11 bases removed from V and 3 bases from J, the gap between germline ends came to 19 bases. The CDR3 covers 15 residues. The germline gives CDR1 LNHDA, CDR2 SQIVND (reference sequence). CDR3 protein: CASSGAGVDTGELFF. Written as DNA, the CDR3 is TGTGCCTCCAGCGGGGCAGGGGTTGACACCGGGGAGCTGTTTTTT.

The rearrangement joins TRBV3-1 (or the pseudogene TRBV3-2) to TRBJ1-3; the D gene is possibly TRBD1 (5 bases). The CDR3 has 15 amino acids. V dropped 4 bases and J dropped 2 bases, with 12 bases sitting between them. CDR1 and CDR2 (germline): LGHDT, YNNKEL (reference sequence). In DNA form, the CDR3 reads TGTGCCAGCAGCCCGGGGGGTTGGGCTGGAAACACCATATATTTT. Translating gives CASSPGGWAGNTIYF.

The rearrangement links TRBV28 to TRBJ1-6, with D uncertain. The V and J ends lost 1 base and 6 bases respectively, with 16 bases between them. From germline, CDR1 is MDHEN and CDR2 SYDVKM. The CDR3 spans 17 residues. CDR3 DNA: TGTGCCAGCAGTTTATTGTCCAATCGACTAAGTAATTCACCCCTCCACTTT. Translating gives CASSLLSNRLSNSPLHF.

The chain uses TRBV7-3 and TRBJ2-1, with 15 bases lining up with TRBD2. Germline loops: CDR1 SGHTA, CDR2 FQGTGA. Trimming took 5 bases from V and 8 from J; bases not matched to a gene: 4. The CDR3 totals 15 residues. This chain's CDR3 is CASSPGTSGRHEQFF. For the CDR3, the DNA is TGTGCCAGCAGCCCCGGGACTAGCGGGAGGCATGAGCAGTTCTTC.

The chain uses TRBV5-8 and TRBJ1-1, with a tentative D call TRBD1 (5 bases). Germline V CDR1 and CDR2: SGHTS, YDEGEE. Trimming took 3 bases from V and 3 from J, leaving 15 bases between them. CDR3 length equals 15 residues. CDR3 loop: CASSSGATLDTEAFF. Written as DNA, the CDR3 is TGTGCCAGCAGCTCTGGGGCCACCTTGGACACTGAAGCTTTCTTT.

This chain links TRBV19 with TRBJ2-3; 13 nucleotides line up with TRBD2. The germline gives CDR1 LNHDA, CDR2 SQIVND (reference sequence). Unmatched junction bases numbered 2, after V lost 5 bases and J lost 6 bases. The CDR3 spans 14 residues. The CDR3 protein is CASSGLAGVDTQYF. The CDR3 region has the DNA TGTGCCAGTAGTGGACTAGCGGGAGTGGATACGCAGTATTTT. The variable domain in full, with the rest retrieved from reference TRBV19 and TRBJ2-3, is DGGITQSPKYLFRKEGQNVTLSCEQNLNHDAMYWYRQDPGQGLRLIYYSQIVNDFQKGDIAEGYSVSREKKESFPLTVTSAQKNPTAFYLCASSGLAGVDTQYFGPGTRLTVL.

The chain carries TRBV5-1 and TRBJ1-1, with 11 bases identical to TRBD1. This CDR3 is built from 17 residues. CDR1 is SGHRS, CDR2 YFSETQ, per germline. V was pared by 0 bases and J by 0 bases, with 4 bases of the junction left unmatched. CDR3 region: CASSLARGQGVNTEAFF. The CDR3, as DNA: TGCGCCAGCAGCTTGGCCAGGGGACAGGGGGTGAACACTGAAGCTTTCTTT. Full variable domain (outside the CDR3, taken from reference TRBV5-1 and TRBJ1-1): KAGVTQTPRYLIKTRGQQVTLSCSPISGHRSVSWYQQTPGQGLQFLFEYFSETQRNKGNFPGRFSGRQFSNSRSEMNVSTLELGDSALYLCASSLARGQGVNTEAFFGQGTRLTVV.